The 6 T cell receptor beta chains below all came from one sample that was sequenced in a study of OX40 agonist ivuxolimab in advanced cancers. This table comes from immunoSEQ multiplex PCR, and its TCRdb copy is limited to in-frame clones, with some not included. The data contain roughly 69,000 clones, about 89% of them singletons. The sequences come from CD4+ or CD8+ T cells sorted from blood, collected in a trial of the OX40 agonist ivuxolimab. The receptors here all came from an adult with an advanced solid tumor such as melanoma, head and neck, liver or kidney cancer.

The chain has TRBV28 and TRBJ2-3; no definite D call. Trimming pared 7 bases from V and 0 bases from J, leaving 8 bases between. This CDR3 is built from 13 residues. Germline CDR1 and CDR2: MDHEN and SYDVKM. The chain's CDR3 is CASTRRSTDTQYF. For the CDR3, the DNA is TGTGCCAGCACTCGGCGGAGCACAGATACGCAGTATTTT.

The chain has TRBV5-1 and TRBJ2-3; 9 bases are a match to TRBD2. The CDR3 runs to 16 residues. The ends lost 1 base at V and 3 bases at J; junction bases unmatched: 6. From germline, CDR1 is SGHRS and CDR2 YFSETQ. CDR3 sequence reads: CASSLPAGGGTDTQYF. CDR3 DNA sequence: TGCGCCAGCAGCTTGCCAGCGGGAGGCGGGACAGATACGCAGTATTTT.

This chain connects TRBV5-1 to TRBJ1-1, with D maybe TRBD1 (5 bases). V was trimmed by 0 bases and J by 7 bases, leaving 7 bases between them. CDR1 is SGHRS, CDR2 YFSETQ, per germline. The CDR3 extends over 12 amino acids. CDR3 DNA: TGCGCCAGCAGCTTGGGAGACAGTGAAGCTTTCTTT. This codes for CASSLGDSEAFF.

The chain joins TRBV2 to TRBJ1-5, with D tentatively TRBD1 (5 bases). The CDR3 has 13 amino acids. CDR1 and CDR2 (germline): SNHLY, FYNNEI. With 3 bases removed from V and 7 bases from J, the gap between germline ends came to 10 bases. CDR3 sequence reads: CASSDQGGQPQHF. The CDR3 DNA reads TGTGCCAGCAGTGATCAGGGTGGCCAGCCCCAGCATTTT.

The chain links TRBV18 to TRBJ1-3; TRBD1 matches 8 bases. After removal of 5 bases from V and 8 bases from J, the junction contained 8 bases not matched to a gene. From germline, CDR1 is KGHSH and CDR2 LQKENI. The CDR3 runs 14 residues. CDR3: CASSSSGGRDTIYF. The CDR3 nucleotides are TGTGCCAGCTCATCGTCAGGGGGCCGGGACACCATATATTTT.

The chain carries TRBV5-1 and TRBJ2-3; 7 positions match TRBD2. The CDR3 is made up of 15 amino acids. V lost 4 bases to trimming and J lost 8 bases; unmatched junction nucleotides: 13. CDR1 and CDR2 (germline): SGHRS, YFSETQ. Here the CDR3 DNA reads TGCGCCAGCAGCCTTGGGGAGGGCCATCTGGGTACGCAGTATTTT. Translation gives CASSLGEGHLGTQYF.